The 27 T cell receptor beta chains listed next were all sequenced from one sample in a study of cytomegalovirus exposure and HLA in healthy donors. PCR used 60 Vbeta primers and 13 Jbeta primers. The method was immunoSEQ multiplex PCR; TCRdb's version includes in-frame clones alone and lacks a portion of them. The sample lists under 110,000 clones, about 81% occurring once. The sequenced material came from PBMCs. These TCRs come from a man over 45 in good health and CMV-seronegative.

The rearrangement joins TRBV5-4 to TRBJ2-3; D gene unclear. The germline V gene has CDR1 SGHNT and CDR2 YYREEE (reference sequence). The ends were cut back, 5 bases at V and 6 bases at J, with 16 bases in the middle. This CDR3 is 14 amino acids long. The CDR3 loop is CASSTVGAEDTQYF. For the CDR3, the DNA is TGTGCCAGCAGTACAGTGGGTGCAGAGGATACGCAGTATTTT.

This chain joins TRBV2 and TRBJ2-5, with TRBD2 matching 8 bases. The germline gives CDR1 SNHLY, CDR2 FYNNEI. V shed 5 bases and J 4 bases; nucleotides not matched to a gene: 12. The CDR3 is 16 residues long. CDR3 in amino acids: CASSTGGPNHGETQYF. The CDR3 DNA reads as TGTGCCAGCAGTACGGGGGGGCCCAACCATGGAGAGACCCAGTACTTC.

J is TRBJ2-5 and V is TRBV5-4; the match to TRBD1 covers 8 bases. V dropped 4 bases and J dropped 9; count of bases not matched to a gene: 14. The CDR3 is 15 residues long. Germline-derived CDR1 and CDR2 are SGHNT and YYREEE (reference sequence). Here the CDR3 reads CASSKGDRSVGPQYF. The CDR3 bases are TGTGCCAGCAGCAAAGGGGACAGGAGCGTGGGTCCCCAGTACTTC.

The chain combines TRBV6-5 with TRBJ2-1; 7 positions match TRBD2. The CDR3 is 15 residues long. V lost 0 bases, J lost 8 bases, and 7 bases stayed unmatched. Germline CDR1 is MNHEY and CDR2 is SVGAGI. The CDR3 DNA reads as TGTGCCAGCAGTTACTCGTTACTAGCGTCGGATGAGCAGTTCTTC. This encodes CASSYSLLASDEQFF.

J is TRBJ2-7 and V is TRBV18, with TRBD1 matching 7 bases. CDR1 and CDR2 (germline): KGHSH, LQKENI. CDR3 length: 15 residues. Losses at the gene ends were 2 bases for V and 4 bases for J; bases not matched to a gene: 8. The CDR3 sequence is CASSPYRQGGYEQYF. For the CDR3, the DNA is TGTGCCAGCTCACCATATCGACAGGGTGGATACGAGCAGTACTTC. Variable domain in full (rest from reference TRBV18 and TRBJ2-7): NAGVMQNPRHLVRRRGQEARLRCSPMKGHSHVYWYRQLPEEGLKFMVYLQKENIIDESGMPKERFSAEFPKEGPSILRIQQVVRGDSAAYFCASSPYRQGGYEQYFGPGTRLTVT.

The rearrangement joins TRBV10-3 to TRBJ1-3; tentatively, D is TRBD1 (5 bases). Trimming shortened V by 10 bases and J by 4 bases, and 11 bases separated the two germline ends. CDR3 length: 12 residues. The germline V gene encodes CDR1 ENHRY and CDR2 SYGVKD. The CDR3 DNA sequence: TGTGCCACCCGGACAAACGGAAACACCATATATTTT. Its translation is CATRTNGNTIYF.

V usage is TRBV12-2 and J usage is TRBJ1-5; TRBD1, the table's D call, was not compared with the DNA. TRBV12-2 has pseudogene status. The CDR3 covers 16 residues. DNA for the CDR3: TGTGCAAGTCGCTTAAGGACAGATGTAAGCAATCAGCCCCAGCATTTT. Its protein product is CASRLRTDVSNQPQHF.

The chain couples TRBV10-3 to TRBJ2-7; TRBD2 might be the D (5 bases). V was cut by 5 bases and J by 0 bases, with 5 bases left in between. This CDR3 contains 12 residues. Germline loops: CDR1 ENHRY, CDR2 SYGVKD. Here the CDR3 DNA reads TGTGCCATCAGTCGGGACTCCTACGAGCAGTACTTC. Translation gives CAISRDSYEQYF.

The chain has TRBV30 and TRBJ1-1, with D perhaps matching TRBD1 (5 bases). Trimming stripped 0 bases from V and 1 base from J, with 12 bases between. Per germline, CDR1 GTSNPN and CDR2 SVGIG (reference sequence). The CDR3 contains 15 residues. The DNA for the CDR3 is TGTGCCTGGAGTGTCGCGTTGGGGGGGAACACTGAAGCTTTCTTT. It is translated as CAWSVALGGNTEAFF.

CDR3 coding DNA: TGTGCCAGCAGCTCCTATGGAAGGAACTACGAGCAGTACTTC. As protein: CASSSYGRNYEQYF. The chain uses TRBV5-4 and TRBJ2-5; D gene ambiguous. The end of the DNA fits TRBJ2-7 better, so the J call may be wrong. The CDR3 totals 14 residues. Germline V gene data show CDR1 as SGHNT and CDR2 as YYREEE (reference sequence).

This clone was counted a single time. V is TRBV7-9 and J is TRBJ2-5, with 9 bases lining up with TRBD1. The CDR3 has 14 residues. The germline gives CDR1 SEHNR, CDR2 FQNEAQ (reference sequence). With V trimmed by 5 bases and J by 7 bases, 8 bases remained unmatched. CDR3 protein: CASSLQGARGTQYF. CDR3 DNA sequence: TGTGCCAGCAGCCTACAGGGGGCGAGGGGGACCCAGTACTTC.

The rearrangement links TRBV19 to TRBJ1-1; D is ambiguous. Between the trimmed V and J ends, which lost 1 base and 0 bases, there was a span of 6 bases. This CDR3 is built from 14 residues. Per the germline V gene, CDR1 is LNHDA and CDR2 is SQIVND (reference sequence). The CDR3 is CASSIGPMNTEAFF. The CDR3 nucleotides read TGTGCCAGTAGTATAGGGCCAATGAACACTGAAGCTTTCTTT. Full variable domain (remainder filled in from reference TRBV19 and TRBJ1-1): DGGITQSPKYLFRKEGQNVTLSCEQNLNHDAMYWYRQDPGQGLRLIYYSQIVNDFQKGDIAEGYSVSREKKESFPLTVTSAQKNPTAFYLCASSIGPMNTEAFFGQGTRLTVV.

Points on this clone: Germline is not matched at one junction end, which may reflect a read error. The chain combines TRBV7-9 with TRBJ1-1; 8 bases map to TRBD1. This CDR3 region has 12 residues. The germline CDR1 and CDR2 sequences are SEHNR and FQNEAQ (reference sequence). The CDR3 here is CASSPPGGRGPF. The CDR3 DNA is TGTGCCAGCAGCCCTCCCGGGGGCAGGGGGCCTTTT.

J is TRBJ1-6 and V is TRBV5-1; 7 bases fit TRBD1. CDR3 length: 14 amino acids. The V and J ends lost 0 bases and 9 bases, in that order; junction bases with no gene match: 3. The germline V gene encodes CDR1 SGHRS and CDR2 YFSETQ. CDR3 sequence: CASSLARDSSPLHF. CDR3 nucleotide sequence: TGCGCCAGCAGCTTGGCCCGGGACAGTTCACCCCTCCACTTT.

The chain recombines TRBV5-6 with TRBJ2-1; TRBD2 agrees at 13 bases. The CDR3 has 15 amino acids. The ends lost 4 bases at V and 8 bases at J; junction bases unmatched: 6. CDR1 SGHDT and CDR2 YYEEEE come from the germline V gene. This CDR3 is CASSLGLAGIYEQFF. CDR3 nucleotides: TGTGCCAGCAGCCTGGGACTAGCGGGAATCTATGAGCAGTTCTTC.

This chain uses TRBV6-5 with TRBJ2-1; tentative D call: TRBD1 (5 bases). Germline V CDR1 and CDR2: MNHEY, SVGAGI. The CDR3 runs 13 residues. V was pared by 7 bases and J by 2 bases, with 9 bases between. The CDR3 loop is CASTQGPYNEQFF. DNA of the CDR3: TGTGCCAGCACCCAGGGTCCCTACAATGAGCAGTTCTTC.

The rearrangement links TRBV6-4 to TRBJ2-2; weak D call: TRBD1 (5 bases). Trimming removed 7 bases at V and 0 bases at J, with 9 bases between. CDR1 MRHNA and CDR2 SNTAGT come from the germline V gene. The CDR3 sequence is 14 residues long. This chain's CDR3 is CASTQGPNTGELFF. The CDR3 DNA sequence: TGTGCCAGCACCCAGGGTCCGAACACCGGGGAGCTGTTTTTT.

V gene TRBV6-1 combines with J gene TRBJ2-7, with 7 bases matching TRBD1. The CDR3 has 14 residues. Germline lookup yields CDR1 MNHNS and CDR2 SASEGT. The junction had 9 bases not matched to a gene; V was cut back by 6 bases and J by 4 bases. CDR3 amino acids: CASRPPGQTYEQYF. Written as DNA, the CDR3 is TGTGCCAGCAGGCCTCCGGGACAGACTTACGAGCAGTACTTC.

The genes are TRBV5-5 and TRBJ1-1, with D maybe TRBD1 (6 bases). This CDR3 has 17 amino acids. V dropped 0 bases and J dropped 5 bases, with 20 bases sitting between them. Germline V gives CDR1 SGHKS, CDR2 YYEKEE (reference sequence). As DNA, the CDR3 is TGTGCCAGCAGCTTGGAAGGGGGGGCAAGTTTGTGGACTGAAGCTTTCTTT. The encoded protein is CASSLEGGASLWTEAFF.

This chain uses TRBV14 with TRBJ2-3; 8 bases are a match to TRBD1. Germline assignment: CDR1 SGHDN and CDR2 FVKESK. V gave up 4 bases and J gave up 6 bases; unmatched junction bases: 9. The CDR3 totals 15 residues. The CDR3 protein is CASSREDRGFDTQYF. The CDR3 coding sequence is TGTGCCAGCAGCCGAGAAGACAGGGGATTCGATACGCAGTATTTT.

J is TRBJ2-5 and V is TRBV19; D possibly corresponds to TRBD2 (6 bases). Germline CDR1 and CDR2: LNHDA and SQIVND (reference sequence). The germline V and J ends were trimmed by 5 bases and 1 base, with 14 bases remaining between them. The CDR3 spans 15 residues. The DNA of the CDR3 is TGTGCCAGTAGTGCCCCCGGGACTCCCCAAGAGACCCAGTACTTC. This encodes CASSAPGTPQETQYF.

This chain uses TRBV7-8 with TRBJ2-7; 11 nucleotides agree with TRBD1. CDR3 length: 17 amino acids. CDR1 and CDR2 from the germline V gene are SGHVS and FQNEAQ. V was clipped by 3 bases and J by 1 base; unmatched bases: 8. The CDR3 coding sequence is TGTGCCAGCAGCTTTGGGACAGGGGGAATGATGTCCTACGAGCAGTACTTC. Encoded protein: CASSFGTGGMMSYEQYF.

The CDR3 region has the DNA TGTGCCAGCAGCTTAACTAGCGGGACCCCGTTCGGGGCCAACGTCCTGACTTTC. Translation: CASSLTSGTPFGANVLTF. The chain employs TRBV7-2 and TRBJ2-6; TRBD2 aligns across 10 bases. This CDR3 comprises 18 residues. V was clipped by 2 bases and J by 4 bases; unmatched bases: 8. CDR1 and CDR2 (germline): SGHTA, FQGNSA.

This clone has just one count. The chain recombines TRBV19 with TRBJ1-4, with 8 bases that match TRBD1. The germline gives CDR1 LNHDA, CDR2 SQIVND (reference sequence). This CDR3 spans 14 amino acids. V lost 9 bases, J lost 8 bases, and 11 bases stayed unmatched. CDR3 residues: CASGQGNLGEKLFF. The DNA of the CDR3 is TGTGCCAGCGGACAGGGAAACTTAGGGGAAAAACTGTTTTTT.

This chain links TRBV5-5 with TRBJ2-2; tentative D call: TRBD1 (7 bases). Germline V gene lookup returns CDR1 SGHKS and CDR2 YYEKEE (reference sequence). The V gene lost 4 bases and the J gene lost 3 bases, with 13 bases spanning the gap. The CDR3 is 15 residues long. The CDR3 sequence is CASSRSRGDTGELFF. The CDR3 nucleotides read TGTGCCAGCAGCCGCTCCAGGGGGGACACCGGGGAGCTGTTTTTT.

The J gene is TRBJ1-3, the V gene TRBV14; 7 bases fit TRBD1. CDR1 is SGHDN and CDR2 is FVKESK in the germline V gene. The J segment lost 2 bases and the V segment lost 4 bases, leaving 8 bases of the junction unmatched. The CDR3 spans 16 residues. The CDR3 nucleotides are TGTGCCAGCAGCCCCCTGACCGGGACAGCTGGAAACACCATATATTTT. It encodes CASSPLTGTAGNTIYF.

The chain joins TRBV30 to TRBJ1-1; tentatively, D is TRBD1 (5 bases). The germline V and J ends were trimmed by 4 bases and 5 bases, with 14 bases remaining between them. The germline V gene has CDR1 GTSNPN and CDR2 SVGIG (reference sequence). The length of the CDR3 is 13 residues. Written as DNA, the CDR3 is TGTGCCTGGAACATTAACCGGGGGACTGAAGCTTTCTTT. Protein: CAWNINRGTEAFF. Using reference TRBV30 and TRBJ1-1 for the parts outside the CDR3, the full variable domain is SQTIHQWPATLVQPVGSPLSLECTVEGTSNPNLYWYRQAAGRGLQLLFYSVGIGQISSEVPQNLSASRPQDRQFILSSKKLLLSDSGFYLCAWNINRGTEAFFGQGTRLTVV.